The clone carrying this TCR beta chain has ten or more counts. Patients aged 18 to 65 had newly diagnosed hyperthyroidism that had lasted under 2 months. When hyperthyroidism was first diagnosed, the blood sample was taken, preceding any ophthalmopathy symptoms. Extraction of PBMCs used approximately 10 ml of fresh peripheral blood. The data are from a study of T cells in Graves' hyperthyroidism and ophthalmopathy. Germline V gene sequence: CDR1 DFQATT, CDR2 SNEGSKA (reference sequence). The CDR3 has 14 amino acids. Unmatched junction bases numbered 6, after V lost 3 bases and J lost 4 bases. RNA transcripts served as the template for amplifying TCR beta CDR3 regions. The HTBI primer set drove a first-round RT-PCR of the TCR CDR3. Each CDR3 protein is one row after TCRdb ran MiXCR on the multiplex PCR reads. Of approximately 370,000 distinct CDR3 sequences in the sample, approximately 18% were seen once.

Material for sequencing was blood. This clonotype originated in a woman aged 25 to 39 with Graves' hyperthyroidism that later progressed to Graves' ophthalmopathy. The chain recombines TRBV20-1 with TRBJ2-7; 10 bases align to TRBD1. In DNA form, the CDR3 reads TGCAGTGCTAGCGCGGGACAGGGGAGATACGAGCAGTACTTC. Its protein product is CSASAGQGRYEQYF.